Below, one T cell receptor beta chain is given with its context. Its matching antigen is unknown. This entry comes from a study of T cell responses to AZD1222 COVID-19 vaccine. For the study at large: Second-dose intervals of approximately 4 or approximately 12 weeks were pooled. Study-wide findings and caveats: Sampled repertoires all dated from after the peak T cell response. Spike-specific TCR breadth and depth grew following two AZD1222 doses. Seropositive status at baseline applied to only six AZD1222 recipients.

The repertoire was sequenced with immunoSEQ multiplex PCR; TCRdb's copy has only in-frame clones and lacks some. This table holds 72,000 or so clones, about nine tenths found once. The specimen comprised peripheral blood, sampled on day 0 of AZD1222 vaccination. This receptor was obtained from an adult in good health.

For the CDR3, the DNA is TGTGCCAGCTCACCTCCCACGTCGTCGAATTACAATGAGCAGTTCTTC. Residues: CASSPPTSSNYNEQFF. This chain links TRBV18 with TRBJ2-1, with unresolved D. The CDR3 is 16 residues long. V was clipped by 3 bases and J by 4 bases, with 16 bases between them. CDR1 and CDR2 (germline): KGHSH, LQKENI.